This TCR beta chain was identified during a study of blood T cell repertoires in COVID-19. Study at large: Some COVID-19 samples were acute and others convalescent; all came from the United States, Italy and Spain.

Germline CDR1 reads MNHEY; CDR2 reads SMNVEV (reference sequence). The CDR3 has 14 residues. V dropped 2 bases and J dropped 4 bases, with 11 bases sitting between them. In the study's own analysis: Reference gene primer amplification in the assay estimated nucleated cell counts. Generated by immunoSEQ multiplex PCR, the TCRdb table keeps only in-frame clones and is missing some. The D gene and trimming were derived from the DNA, and the V and J assignments and clone size from that table. Seen here are about 180,000 clones, 80% to 85% observed once, and the top ten hold under 10%. The source is an older woman with COVID-19, enrolled during active disease. This chain uses TRBV27 with TRBJ2-5; no definite D call. Material: peripheral blood. The CDR3 reads CASSLGTAPETQYF. CDR3 DNA sequence: TGTGCCAGCAGTTTAGGAACAGCCCCAGAGACCCAGTACTTC.